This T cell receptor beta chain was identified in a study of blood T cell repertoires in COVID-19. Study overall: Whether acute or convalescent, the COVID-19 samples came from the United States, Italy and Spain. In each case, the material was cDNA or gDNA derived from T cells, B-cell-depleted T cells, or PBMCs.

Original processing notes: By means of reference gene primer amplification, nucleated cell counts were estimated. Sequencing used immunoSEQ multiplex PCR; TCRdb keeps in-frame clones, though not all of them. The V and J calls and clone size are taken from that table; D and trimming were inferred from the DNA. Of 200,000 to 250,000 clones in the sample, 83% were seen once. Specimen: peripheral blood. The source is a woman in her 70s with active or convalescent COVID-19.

CDR3 sequence reads: CATSVPWGRPCYNEQFF. The CDR3 DNA reads as TGTGCCACCAGTGTCCCTTGGGGCAGGCCTTGCTACAATGAGCAGTTCTTC. The gene calls are TRBV24-1 and TRBJ2-1; weak D call: TRBD1 (5 bases). The CDR3 spans 17 residues. V was pared by 5 bases and J by 3 bases, with 19 bases between. From germline, CDR1 is KGHDR and CDR2 SFDVKD.